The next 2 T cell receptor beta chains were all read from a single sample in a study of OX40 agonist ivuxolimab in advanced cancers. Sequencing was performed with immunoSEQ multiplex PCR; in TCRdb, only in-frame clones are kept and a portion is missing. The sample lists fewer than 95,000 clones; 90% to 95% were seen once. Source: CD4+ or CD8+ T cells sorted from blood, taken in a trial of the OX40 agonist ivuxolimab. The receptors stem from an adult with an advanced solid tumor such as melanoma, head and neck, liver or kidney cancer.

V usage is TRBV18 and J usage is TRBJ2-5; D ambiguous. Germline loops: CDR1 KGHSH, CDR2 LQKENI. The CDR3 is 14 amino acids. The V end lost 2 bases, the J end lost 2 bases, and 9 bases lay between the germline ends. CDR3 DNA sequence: TGTGCCAGCTCACCAACTGACTGGCAAGAGACCCAGTACTTC. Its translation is CASSPTDWQETQYF. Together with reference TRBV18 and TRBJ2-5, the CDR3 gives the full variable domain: NAGVMQNPRHLVRRRGQEARLRCSPMKGHSHVYWYRQLPEEGLKFMVYLQKENIIDESGMPKERFSAEFPKEGPSILRIQQVVRGDSAAYFCASSPTDWQETQYFGPGTRLLVL.

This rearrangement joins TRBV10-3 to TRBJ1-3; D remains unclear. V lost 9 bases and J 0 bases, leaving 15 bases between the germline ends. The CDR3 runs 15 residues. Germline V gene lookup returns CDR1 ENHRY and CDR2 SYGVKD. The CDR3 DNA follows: TGTGCCATGACGGACGGGAGGAACTCTGGAAACACCATATATTTT. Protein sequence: CAMTDGRNSGNTIYF.